Following are 29 T cell receptor beta chains from one sample sequenced in a study of blood T cell repertoires in COVID-19. The protocol was immunoSEQ multiplex PCR, while the TCRdb copy is restricted to in-frame clones and leaves out a portion. The sample comprises approximately 280,000 clones, about 89% of which are singletons, and roughly 5.1% rests with the top ten. What was sequenced was peripheral blood. Receptors originate from a middle-aged man with acute or convalescent COVID-19.

The chain carries TRBV19 and TRBJ1-2; no clear D. The germline V gene has CDR1 LNHDA and CDR2 SQIVND (reference sequence). V lost 6 bases and J 0 bases, leaving 14 bases between the germline ends. The CDR3 consists of 15 residues. This CDR3 reads CASRRAAASNYGYTF. In DNA form, the CDR3 reads TGTGCCAGTAGGAGGGCCGCCGCCTCTAACTATGGCTACACCTTC. The full variable domain, rest sourced from reference TRBV19 and TRBJ1-2, is DGGITQSPKYLFRKEGQNVTLSCEQNLNHDAMYWYRQDPGQGLRLIYYSQIVNDFQKGDIAEGYSVSREKKESFPLTVTSAQKNPTAFYLCASRRAAASNYGYTFGSGTRLTVV.

This chain connects TRBV9 to TRBJ1-3; D is ambiguous. Trimming stripped 4 bases from V and 0 bases from J, with 14 bases between. The CDR3 consists of 16 residues. Germline lookup yields CDR1 SGDLS and CDR2 YYNGEE. This chain's CDR3 is CASSSFSEDSGNTIYF. DNA of the CDR3: TGTGCCAGCAGCTCTTTTTCCGAGGACTCTGGAAACACCATATATTTT.

V and J are TRBV5-5 and TRBJ1-2, with 9 bases aligning to TRBD1. With 0 bases clipped from V and 5 bases from J, the junction kept 5 bases outside the gene matches. CDR1 is SGHKS, CDR2 YYEKEE, per germline (reference sequence). CDR3 length: 15 amino acids. The CDR3 sequence: CASSLDRGLGYGYTF. CDR3 DNA sequence: TGTGCCAGCAGCTTGGACAGGGGGCTGGGGTATGGCTACACCTTC.

The chain employs TRBV6-1 and TRBJ2-2, with TRBD2 matching over 8 bases. The CDR3 loop spans 16 amino acids. V lost 3 bases to trimming and J lost 4 bases; unmatched junction nucleotides: 7. Germline V gives CDR1 MNHNS, CDR2 SASEGT. This CDR3 is CASSDALAGGTGELFF. The CDR3 nucleotides read TGTGCCAGCAGTGACGCCCTGGCGGGGGGCACCGGGGAGCTGTTTTTT.

The chain recombines TRBV7-9 with TRBJ2-1; D may be TRBD1 (6 bases). Trimming removed 2 bases from V and 8 bases from J, with 13 bases in between. CDR1 is SEHNR and CDR2 is FQNEAQ in the germline V gene (reference sequence). This CDR3 is 14 amino acids long. For the CDR3, the DNA is TGTGCCAGCAGCTTACGGCAGGGGCTGGATGAGCAGTTCTTC. It yields the protein CASSLRQGLDEQFF. Full variable domain (missing parts from reference TRBV7-9 and TRBJ2-1): DTGVSQNPRHKITKRGQNVTFRCDPISEHNRLYWYRQTLGQGPEFLTYFQNEAQLEKSRLLSDRFSAERPKGSFSTLEIQRTEQGDSAMYLCASSLRQGLDEQFFGPGTRLTVL.

The chain combines TRBV19 with TRBJ2-1; TRBD2 agrees at 7 bases. Germline V gene data show CDR1 as LNHDA and CDR2 as SQIVND (reference sequence). The V gene end was trimmed by 3 bases and the J gene end by 0 bases; junction bases not matched to a gene: 14. The CDR3 loop spans 19 amino acids. CDR3 in DNA: TGTGCCAGTAGTATGGAAAGTGGGGGGGTTGTTAGCTCCTACAATGAGCAGTTCTTC. Its translation: CASSMESGGVVSSYNEQFF.

This chain uses TRBV3-1 (or the pseudogene TRBV3-2) with TRBJ1-6; D might be TRBD1 (5 bases). The CDR3 contains 15 residues. Germline-derived CDR1 and CDR2 are LGHDT and YNNKEL (reference sequence). V lost 5 bases and J 5 bases, leaving 13 bases between the germline ends. CDR3 loop: CASSSTGLDNSPLHF. CDR3 coding DNA: TGTGCCAGCAGCTCAACAGGCTTGGATAATTCACCCCTCCACTTT.

DNA for the CDR3: TGTGCCACCAGCAGAGACACTCTGGGAAACACCATATATTTT. Protein: CATSRDTLGNTIYF. This chain uses TRBV15 with TRBJ1-3, with D hard to call. The germline V and J ends were trimmed by 0 bases and 4 bases, with 7 bases remaining between them. Germline CDR1 LNHNV, CDR2 YYDKDF (reference sequence). CDR3 length: 14 residues.

Only a few counts were recorded for this clone. The gene calls are TRBV12-5 and TRBJ2-1; the D gene is possibly TRBD1 (6 bases). Trimming left V 1 base short and J 6 bases short, with 13 bases between. The CDR3 spans 15 residues. Germline CDR1 is LGHNT and CDR2 is FRNRAP. The CDR3 DNA reads as TGTGCTAGTGGTTTGGGACAGGCTTTTGGCAATGAGCAGTTCTTC. This codes for CASGLGQAFGNEQFF.

Turning to this clone: Within the sample, other DNA sequences also encode this same CDR3. The rearrangement joins TRBV5-1 to TRBJ1-1, with D unresolved. The germline V gene encodes CDR1 SGHRS and CDR2 YFSETQ. The CDR3 spans 13 residues. Trimming removed 2 bases at V and 2 bases at J, with 7 bases between. Here the CDR3 reads CASSLQLNTEAFF. CDR3 DNA sequence: TGCGCCAGCAGCTTACAGCTAAACACTGAAGCTTTCTTT.

Comments on this clone: A read error may account for a junction end that differs from germline. This chain connects TRBV5-4 to TRBJ1-2; D uncertain. Germline V CDR1 and CDR2: SGHNT, YYREEE (reference sequence). The CDR3 runs 14 residues. CDR3 amino acids: CASSYPGTNYGYTF. In DNA form, the CDR3 reads TGTGCAAGCAGCTACCCCGGGACTAACTATGGCTACACCTTC. Filled out from reference TRBV5-4 and TRBJ1-2, the complete variable domain reads ETGVTQSPTHLIKTRGQQVTLRCSSQSGHNTVSWYQQALGQGPQFIFQYYREEENGRGNFPPRFSGLQFPNYSSELNVNALELDDSALYLCASSYPGTNYGYTFGSGTRLTVV.

This clone was recorded a few times. V is TRBV2 and J is TRBJ1-2; 8 nucleotides align to TRBD1. V dropped 9 bases and J dropped 4; count of bases not matched to a gene: 4. From germline, CDR1 is SNHLY and CDR2 FYNNEI. There are 12 residues in the CDR3. CDR3 region: CASAGTGYGYTF. The CDR3 DNA follows: TGTGCCAGTGCGGGGACAGGCTATGGCTACACCTTC.

The chain employs TRBV10-1 and TRBJ2-7; 8 bases agree with TRBD1. The junction had 5 bases not matched to a gene; V was cut back by 5 bases and J by 2 bases. This CDR3 contains 14 residues. Germline lookup yields CDR1 WNHNN and CDR2 SYGVQD (reference sequence). As DNA, the CDR3 is TGCGCCAGCAGTACTGGACAGGGACCCTACGAGCAGTACTTC. Translating gives CASSTGQGPYEQYF.

This chain links TRBV28 with TRBJ2-7; TRBD1 might be the D (6 bases). Germline CDR1 reads MDHEN; CDR2 reads SYDVKM. Trimming shortened V by 5 bases and J by 4 bases, and 18 bases separated the two germline ends. The CDR3 is 15 residues long. CDR3: CASSQTPQQGYEQYF. In DNA form, the CDR3 reads TGTGCCAGCAGTCAAACCCCACAACAGGGATACGAGCAGTACTTC.

This chain connects TRBV19 to TRBJ2-4, with 7 bases aligning to TRBD1. The CDR3 spans 13 residues. Looked up from germline, CDR1 is LNHDA and CDR2 is SQIVND (reference sequence). With V trimmed by 10 bases and J by 6 bases, 9 bases remained unmatched. In DNA form, the CDR3 reads TGTGCCAAAATAGGGGGCGCGGGAAACATTCAGTACTTC. Translating it yields CAKIGGAGNIQYF.

The chain combines TRBV7-8 with TRBJ1-2, with no clear D. Germline CDR1 reads SGHVS; CDR2 reads FQNEAQ. The CDR3 contains 13 residues. Trimming stripped 4 bases from V and 4 bases from J, with 10 bases between. CDR3 amino acids: CASSSRGTYGYTF. The CDR3 DNA sequence: TGTGCCAGCAGCTCTCGGGGTACCTATGGCTACACCTTC.

This chain joins TRBV6-6 and TRBJ2-3; 11 bases agree with TRBD1. Trimming removed 6 bases from V and 4 bases from J; junction bases left unmatched: 6. This CDR3 region has 15 residues. Germline CDR1 reads MNHNY; CDR2 reads SVGAGI (reference sequence). CDR3 sequence reads: CASSLGTGGPDTQYF. Here the CDR3 DNA reads TGTGCCAGCAGCCTGGGGACAGGGGGGCCAGATACGCAGTATTTT.

The chain employs TRBV2 and TRBJ2-7; the D gene is possibly TRBD1 (5 bases). The length of the CDR3 is 14 residues. The germline V gene has CDR1 SNHLY and CDR2 FYNNEI. V was cut by 3 bases and J by 9 bases, with 18 bases left in between. The CDR3 region is CASSEGRVGVRQYF. CDR3 DNA sequence: TGTGCCAGCAGTGAGGGCAGGGTAGGGGTTCGGCAGTACTTC.

The gene calls are TRBV6-5 and TRBJ1-6, with 7 bases aligning to TRBD1. Germline assignment: CDR1 MNHEY and CDR2 SVGAGI. Trimming took 4 bases from V and 10 from J; bases not matched to a gene: 10. The CDR3 is made up of 15 amino acids. The CDR3 protein is CASSSRSGGRSPLHF. The CDR3 region has the DNA TGTGCCAGCAGTTCCCGATCAGGGGGGAGGTCACCCCTCCACTTT.

The chain couples TRBV7-9 to TRBJ1-1, with D hard to call. This CDR3 region has 14 residues. The germline V gene encodes CDR1 SEHNR and CDR2 FQNEAQ (reference sequence). Trimming left V 1 base short and J 2 bases short, with 8 bases between. In DNA, the CDR3 is TGTGCCAGCAGCTTAGTTCTAGGCAACACTGAAGCTTTCTTT. It is translated as CASSLVLGNTEAFF.

The sample holds one count of this clone. This chain links TRBV5-4 with TRBJ1-2; 7 nucleotides agree with TRBD1. V shed 3 bases and J 13 bases; nucleotides not matched to a gene: 12. CDR1 and CDR2 (germline): SGHNT, YYREEE (reference sequence). This CDR3 is 13 amino acids long. The CDR3 DNA is TGTGCCAGCAGCTCTCTCAGGACAGGAGCGGGCACCTTC. Translation gives CASSSLRTGAGTF.

V and J are TRBV25-1 and TRBJ1-1; D gene uncertain. The germline V and J ends were trimmed by 3 bases and 3 bases, with 8 bases remaining between them. The CDR3 has 13 amino acids. Germline CDR1 and CDR2: MGHDK and SYGVNS. The CDR3, as DNA: TGTGCCAGCAGTGATAGTGTACACACTGAAGCTTTCTTT. Protein sequence: CASSDSVHTEAFF.

The rearrangement joins TRBV19 to TRBJ2-2, with TRBD2 matching over 13 bases. V shed 7 bases, J shed 4 bases, and the junction held 21 bases outside the gene matches. The CDR3 has 21 residues. CDR1 is LNHDA and CDR2 is SQIVND in the germline V gene (reference sequence). The CDR3: CASTSHLGRGLAGTATGELFF. The CDR3 bases are TGTGCCAGTACCTCACACCTGGGCCGGGGACTAGCGGGGACTGCCACCGGGGAGCTGTTTTTT.

V gene TRBV2 combines with J gene TRBJ2-2; D gene unclear. The CDR3 has 12 residues. Germline V CDR1 and CDR2: SNHLY, FYNNEI. Trimming took 4 bases from V and 8 from J, leaving 8 bases between them. CDR3 nucleotides: TGTGCCAGCAGTGGTAGTTGGGGGGAGCTGTTTTTT. As protein: CASSGSWGELFF.

The chain couples TRBV2 to TRBJ1-2; tentative D call: TRBD1 (5 bases). Trimming took off 7 bases at V and 1 base at J, with 13 bases between the two ends. The CDR3 contains 14 residues. The germline gives CDR1 SNHLY, CDR2 FYNNEI. The CDR3 here is CASNPLGGNYGYTF. The DNA of the CDR3 is TGTGCCAGCAATCCGCTCGGGGGTAACTATGGCTACACCTTC.

Points on this clone: Different DNA sequences within this sample yield the same CDR3. The chain couples TRBV6-5 to TRBJ1-5, with D unclear. CDR1 MNHEY and CDR2 SVGAGI come from the germline V gene. V was cut by 2 bases and J by 4 bases, with 6 bases left in between. The CDR3 consists of 13 residues. Here the CDR3 DNA reads TGTGCCAGCAGTTACCGGGGTAATCAGCCCCAGCATTTT. Translation gives CASSYRGNQPQHF.

The gene calls are TRBV7-3 and TRBJ2-1; D remains unclear. The CDR3 runs to 15 residues. V was shortened by 3 bases and J by 0 bases, with 9 bases between the two germline ends. CDR1 is SGHTA and CDR2 is FQGTGA in the germline V gene. The CDR3 bases are TGTGCCAGCAGCTTTGACTCGAGCTCCTACAATGAGCAGTTCTTC. It encodes CASSFDSSSYNEQFF.

In nucleotides, the CDR3 is TGTGCCAGCTCACCACGAGACAGTCGCACAGATACGCAGTATTTT. Protein sequence: CASSPRDSRTDTQYF. This chain uses TRBV18 with TRBJ2-3; TRBD1 is a possible D gene (5 bases). The CDR3 length is 15 residues. Germline V gives CDR1 KGHSH, CDR2 LQKENI. V was clipped by 1 base and J by 1 base, with 9 bases between them.

The chain has TRBV3-1 (or the pseudogene TRBV3-2) and TRBJ1-2; 7 bases agree with TRBD1. CDR1 and CDR2 (germline): LGHDT, YNNKEL (reference sequence). V trimming: 5 bases; J trimming: 3 bases; junction bases outside the gene matches: 6. The CDR3 extends over 14 amino acids. The CDR3 DNA is TGTGCCAGCAGCTTACAGGGGATCCACTATGGCTACACCTTC. It yields the protein CASSLQGIHYGYTF.